The next 27 T cell receptor beta chains were all read from a single sample in a study of blood T cell repertoires in COVID-19 (dated by TCRdb to the early 2020s). The library relied on the immunoSEQ multiplex PCR assay. TCRdb's version of the immuneACCESS table is confined to in-frame rearrangements and falls short of the full clone set. An unresolved V gene accounts for under half of the shortfall where checked; the remainder is of unknown origin. The table for this sample lists 250,000 or so clones; over 65% of them were counted only once. The biggest ten clones account for approximately 3.2% of the sample. Sequenced sample: peripheral blood. These receptors were obtained from a woman aged 80 or over with acute or convalescent COVID-19.

V usage is TRBV5-1 and J usage is TRBJ2-7; the D gene is possibly TRBD1 (6 bases). This CDR3 is built from 16 residues. V dropped 3 bases and J dropped 6 bases, with 22 bases sitting between them. Germline V CDR1 and CDR2: SGHRS, YFSETQ. The CDR3 here is CASSSGVRREECEQYF. The CDR3 bases are TGCGCCAGCAGCTCAGGGGTTCGTCGTGAAGAATGCGAGCAGTACTTC. Full variable domain (outside the CDR3, taken from reference TRBV5-1 and TRBJ2-7): KAGVTQTPRYLIKTRGQQVTLSCSPISGHRSVSWYQQTPGQGLQFLFEYFSETQRNKGNFPGRFSGRQFSNSRSEMNVSTLELGDSALYLCASSSGVRREECEQYFGPGTRLTVT.

This clone was counted a few times. This chain connects TRBV5-1 to TRBJ2-5; 7 bases are a match to TRBD1. V lost 4 bases to trimming and J lost 2 bases; unmatched junction nucleotides: 5. This CDR3 region has 14 residues. Per the germline V gene, CDR1 is SGHRS and CDR2 is YFSETQ. The CDR3 reads CASSPGTEQETQYF. CDR3 coding DNA: TGCGCCAGCAGCCCAGGGACAGAACAAGAGACCCAGTACTTC.

The chain combines TRBV11-2 with TRBJ1-4; 9 bases fit TRBD1. The CDR3 extends over 15 amino acids. V was pared by 6 bases and J by 8 bases, with 10 bases of the junction left unmatched. The germline V gene has CDR1 SGHAT and CDR2 FQNNGV. CDR3 DNA: TGTGCCAGCAGAAGGCCGGGACAGGGCGGCGAAAAACTGTTTTTT. Protein product: CASRRPGQGGEKLFF. Filled out from reference TRBV11-2 and TRBJ1-4, the complete variable domain reads EAGVAQSPRYKIIEKRQSVAFWCNPISGHATLYWYQQILGQGPKLLIQFQNNGVVDDSQLPKDRFSAERLKGVDSTLKIQPAKLEDSAVYLCASRRPGQGGEKLFFGSGTQLSVL.

The V call is TRBV29-1, the J call TRBJ2-2; D may be TRBD1 (5 bases). This CDR3 has 13 residues. CDR1 is SQVTM and CDR2 is ANQGSEA in the germline V gene. The V and J ends lost 1 base and 8 bases respectively, with 11 bases between them. The CDR3 loop reads CSVEAGSAGELFF. Here the CDR3 DNA reads TGCAGCGTTGAAGCAGGGTCTGCGGGGGAGCTGTTTTTT.

This chain connects TRBV5-1 to TRBJ2-5; TRBD2 might be the D (5 bases). CDR3 size: 14 residues. CDR1 is SGHRS and CDR2 is YFSETQ in the germline V gene. Trimming stripped 4 bases from V and 3 bases from J, with 13 bases between. For the CDR3, the DNA is TGCGCCAGCAGCCTAGAGGGTGGGGAAGAGACCCAGTACTTC. As protein: CASSLEGGEETQYF.

This chain connects TRBV3-1 (or the pseudogene TRBV3-2) to TRBJ1-1; possible D gene TRBD1, 6 bases. Trimming removed 3 bases from V and 5 bases from J, with 13 bases in between. In germline, CDR1 is LGHDT, CDR2 YNNKEL (reference sequence). CDR3 length equals 14 residues. The CDR3 DNA follows: TGTGCCAGCAGCCAGGGGGGGCGCGGGACTGAAGCTTTCTTT. Its protein is CASSQGGRGTEAFF.

This clone was seen once. The V and J genes are TRBV25-1 and TRBJ1-6, with 7 bases aligning to TRBD1. The V segment lost 5 bases and the J segment 7 bases; nucleotides outside the gene matches: 5. The germline V gene has CDR1 MGHDK and CDR2 SYGVNS. The length of the CDR3 is 14 residues. CDR3 nucleotide sequence: TGTGCCAGCAGTCCACAGGGGCGGAATTCACCCCTCCACTTT. This encodes CASSPQGRNSPLHF.

In this sample, this clone turned up a few times. The rearrangement uses TRBV7-9 and TRBJ1-6; the match to TRBD1 covers 9 bases. This CDR3 comprises 16 residues. The germline CDR1 and CDR2 sequences are SEHNR and FQNEAQ (reference sequence). The V gene end was trimmed by 5 bases and the J gene end by 7 bases; junction bases not matched to a gene: 9. This chain's CDR3 is CASSTPGQGFNSPLHF. The DNA of the CDR3 is TGTGCCAGCAGCACTCCGGGACAGGGATTCAATTCACCCCTCCACTTT.

The gene calls are TRBV11-2 and TRBJ2-1, with 10 nucleotides matching TRBD2. The CDR3 has 15 amino acids. CDR1 SGHAT and CDR2 FQNNGV come from the germline V gene. V lost 5 bases and J lost 3; bases outside the gene matches: 4. The CDR3 coding sequence is TGTGCCAGCAGCATATCTAGCGGGAGCTACAATGAGCAGTTCTTC. It specifies CASSISSGSYNEQFF.

This sequence joins TRBV15 and TRBJ2-3, with a possible D match to TRBD2 (5 bases). V shed 0 bases and J shed 5 bases, with 15 bases lying between them. This CDR3 contains 16 residues. Germline-derived CDR1 and CDR2 are LNHNV and YYDKDF (reference sequence). The CDR3 loop is CATSRDWTTGRDTQYF. CDR3 nucleotides: TGTGCCACCAGCAGAGATTGGACGACGGGGAGAGATACGCAGTATTTT.

The chain couples TRBV5-5 to TRBJ1-4, with 9 bases that match TRBD1. V shed 5 bases, J shed 5 bases, and the junction held 13 bases outside the gene matches. CDR1 is SGHKS, CDR2 YYEKEE, per germline (reference sequence). The CDR3 contains 17 residues. CDR3 in amino acids: CASSPGTGFLGNEKLFF. In DNA, the CDR3 is TGTGCCAGCAGTCCCGGGACAGGGTTTTTGGGGAATGAAAAACTGTTTTTT.

The table lists this clone with a count of one. The V gene is TRBV6-5, the J gene TRBJ2-7, with TRBD1 matching over 10 bases. CDR3 length: 13 amino acids. Per germline, CDR1 MNHEY and CDR2 SVGAGI. Trimming removed 6 bases from V and 5 bases from J; junction bases left unmatched: 4. CDR3 sequence reads: CASRGQGRDEQYF. CDR3 DNA sequence: TGTGCCAGCAGGGGACAGGGGAGGGACGAGCAGTACTTC.

The chain joins TRBV6-5 to TRBJ1-2; no firm D call. CDR1 is MNHEY and CDR2 is SVGAGI in the germline V gene. CDR3 length: 16 residues. Deletions cut 2 bases from V and 4 bases from J, with 17 bases between. CDR3: CASSYGPGWQVYGYTF. CDR3 bases: TGTGCCAGCAGTTACGGCCCAGGTTGGCAGGTCTATGGCTACACCTTC.

The chain couples TRBV4-1 to TRBJ1-5; 11 nucleotides line up with TRBD1. The V and J ends lost 1 base and 3 bases, in that order; junction bases with no gene match: 11. Per the germline V gene, CDR1 is MGHRA and CDR2 is YSYEKL. There are 19 residues in the CDR3. CDR3 in DNA: TGCGCCAGCAGCCAAGGCATGGACAGGGGGCTGACCTACAATCAGCCCCAGCATTTT. Translating it yields CASSQGMDRGLTYNQPQHF.

V usage is TRBV21-1 and J usage is TRBJ2-3; the table assigns TRBD2, which was not confirmed against the DNA. TRBV21-1 corresponds to a pseudogene. CDR3 length: 14 residues. The CDR3 DNA follows: TGTGCCAGCAGCAAACTACCCCGCACAGATACGCAGTATTTT. Its protein product is CASSKLPRTDTQYF.

V gene TRBV4-3 combines with J gene TRBJ1-1; the D gene is possibly TRBD1 (5 bases). The CDR3 length is 13 residues. The ends were cut back, 1 base at V and 8 bases at J, with 11 bases in the middle. Looked up from germline, CDR1 is LGHNA and CDR2 is YSLEER. DNA of the CDR3: TGCGCCAGCAGCCAAGTGGGGCAGAGGGAAGCTTTCTTT. Translated: CASSQVGQREAFF.

The J gene is TRBJ2-2, the V gene TRBV4-3; TRBD2 matches at 13 bases. The CDR3 runs to 17 residues. CDR1 and CDR2 (germline): LGHNA, YSLEER. V shed 1 base, J shed 5 bases, and the junction held 4 bases outside the gene matches. In nucleotides, the CDR3 is TGCGCCAGCAGCCAAGGACTAGCGGGGGGACGGACCGGGGAGCTGTTTTTT. Its protein product is CASSQGLAGGRTGELFF.

V gene TRBV19 combines with J gene TRBJ1-1; D unresolved. CDR1 LNHDA and CDR2 SQIVND come from the germline V gene (reference sequence). V was trimmed by 7 bases and J by 9 bases, leaving 21 bases between them. The CDR3 length is 14 residues. CDR3 nucleotide sequence: TGTGCCAGTACCGCTTCCTGGGCCGCGCAAAAAGCTTTCTTT. It yields the protein CASTASWAAQKAFF. The full variable domain, completed using reference TRBV19 and TRBJ1-1, is DGGITQSPKYLFRKEGQNVTLSCEQNLNHDAMYWYRQDPGQGLRLIYYSQIVNDFQKGDIAEGYSVSREKKESFPLTVTSAQKNPTAFYLCASTASWAAQKAFFGQGTRLTVV.

This clone was seen more than once but under ten times. The chain has TRBV4-3 and TRBJ2-6, with 8 bases fitting TRBD1. Germline-derived CDR1 and CDR2 are LGHNA and YSLEER. With V trimmed by 1 base and J by 7 bases, 6 bases remained unmatched. The CDR3 is 16 amino acids. As DNA, the CDR3 is TGCGCCAGCAGCCAAGGCCACAGGGGGACCGCCAACGTCCTGACTTTC. Translation gives CASSQGHRGTANVLTF.

J is TRBJ2-1 and V is TRBV11-2, with 9 positions matching TRBD2. This CDR3 spans 11 amino acids. CDR1 is SGHAT, CDR2 FQNNGV, per germline. The V gene end was trimmed by 5 bases and the J gene end by 15 bases; junction bases not matched to a gene: 5. This CDR3 is CASSAGLALFF. The CDR3 region has the DNA TGTGCCAGCAGCGCCGGACTAGCGTTGTTCTTC.

This chain joins TRBV18 and TRBJ2-7; D is unclear. CDR1 and CDR2 (germline): KGHSH, LQKENI. The CDR3 spans 15 residues. The germline V and J ends were trimmed by 1 base and 3 bases, with 13 bases remaining between them. The CDR3, as DNA: TGTGCCAGCTCACCACGTGTGGGTACTAACTACGAGCAGTACTTC. As protein: CASSPRVGTNYEQYF.

The chain couples TRBV7-9 to TRBJ1-3; no firm D call. The V end lost 5 bases, the J end lost 4 bases, and 18 bases lay between the germline ends. This CDR3 has 16 residues. Germline V gene data show CDR1 as SEHNR and CDR2 as FQNEAQ (reference sequence). The chain's CDR3 is CASSLLANKEGNTIYF. DNA for the CDR3: TGTGCCAGCAGCCTTCTAGCCAACAAGGAAGGAAACACCATATATTTT.

V is TRBV6-1 and J is TRBJ1-4; possible D gene TRBD1, 5 bases. Between the trimmed V and J ends, which lost 4 bases and 4 bases, there was a span of 25 bases. The length of the CDR3 is 19 residues. CDR1 MNHNS and CDR2 SASEGT come from the germline V gene. CDR3 DNA: TGTGCCAGCAGTGCGGTCGGGGGAAAATCTCTTAAGGTTAATGAAAAACTGTTTTTT. Protein sequence: CASSAVGGKSLKVNEKLFF.

The chain carries TRBV6-6 and TRBJ1-1, with 9 bases fitting TRBD1. Looked up from germline, CDR1 is MNHNY and CDR2 is SVGAGI (reference sequence). The CDR3 length is 14 residues. The junction had 7 bases not matched to a gene; V was cut back by 7 bases and J by 4 bases. The CDR3 DNA is TGTGCCAGCATGCCACAGGGGGCGGGCACTGAAGCTTTCTTT. Translated: CASMPQGAGTEAFF.

The rearrangement uses TRBV9 and TRBJ2-1; 8 bases agree with TRBD2. Germline V gene sequence: CDR1 SGDLS, CDR2 YYNGEE. This CDR3 is built from 16 residues. V was pared by 0 bases and J by 0 bases, with 2 bases of the junction left unmatched. The CDR3 DNA sequence: TGTGCCAGCAGCGTAGGCGGGAGGAGCTCCTACAATGAGCAGTTCTTC. As protein: CASSVGGRSSYNEQFF.

V gene TRBV20-1 combines with J gene TRBJ1-1; D unresolved. V lost 3 bases to trimming and J lost 3 bases, with 23 bases between them. Per germline, CDR1 DFQATT and CDR2 SNEGSKA (reference sequence). The CDR3 contains 17 residues. CDR3 residues: CSASAALGRVGYTEAFF. In DNA form, the CDR3 reads TGCAGTGCTAGTGCCGCATTGGGGAGGGTGGGCTACACTGAAGCTTTCTTT.

The V call is TRBV5-4, the J call TRBJ2-5; 9 bases are a match to TRBD2. The CDR3 runs 16 residues. Trimming at V came to 1 base and at J to 5 bases, leaving 9 bases not matched to a gene. CDR1 and CDR2 (germline): SGHNT, YYREEE (reference sequence). The DNA for the CDR3 is TGTGCCAGCAGCTTGAGTTTGGCGGGGGGGCAGGAGACCCAGTACTTC. Translated, it gives CASSLSLAGGQETQYF.